This is a list of T cell receptor beta chains from one sample in a study of blood T cell repertoires in COVID-19. The assay was immunoSEQ multiplex PCR, and TCRdb's table has in-frame clones only and misses some. The sample lists around 620,000 clones, just under 90% occurring once. Sequencing input: peripheral blood. All receptors derive from a woman aged 18-29 years with acute or convalescent COVID-19. Each CDR3 is given with its conserved first and last residue. Each record gives: D gene, J gene, V gene, CDR3 protein. A D gene is named only where the DNA matches it firmly.

. TRBJ2-7 TRBV19 CASSAQTGIEQYF
TRBD1 TRBJ2-7 TRBV4-1 CASRGTGLYEQYF
TRBD1 TRBJ2-1 TRBV14 CASSQAGTGVYNEQFF
. TRBJ2-1 TRBV29-1 CSVASRSYNEQFF
. TRBJ1-1 TRBV28 CASSLPQWNTEAFF
. TRBJ1-1 TRBV30 CAWSSPQGVMNTEAFF
. TRBJ2-1 TRBV30 CAGRGDRYNEQFF
TRBD1 TRBJ2-7 TRBV19 CASSPGQSYEQYF
. TRBJ1-1 TRBV19 CASSIDVLPEAFF
TRBD1 TRBJ2-3 TRBV4-1 CASSPSTGVVGTDTQYF
TRBD1 TRBJ2-7 TRBV15 CATSRADRGDEQYF
. TRBJ1-1 TRBV7-7 CASSLSGGMNTEAFF
TRBD1 TRBJ1-2 TRBV14 CASTPGQSYGYTF
TRBD2 TRBJ2-2 TRBV9 CASTPDGLAGGYNTGELFF
. TRBJ1-5 TRBV6-1 CASSEAGGLDQPQHF
TRBD2 TRBJ2-7 TRBV7-2 CASSPGLAVSYEQYF
TRBD1 TRBJ1-2 TRBV3-1/TRBV3-2 CASSHPQRPGTGGAPRGGYTF
. TRBJ2-2 TRBV9 CASSVSGDQAGELFF
TRBD1 TRBJ2-7 TRBV5-5 CASSLTGTGGYEQYF
TRBD1 TRBJ1-6 TRBV30 CAWGGGNRGGNSPLHF
. TRBJ2-1 TRBV11-1 CASSLEGRGEQFF
. TRBJ2-1 TRBV12-5 CASGLVGTGYNEQFF
. TRBJ1-2 TRBV5-1 CASSPGTTLGYGYTF
TRBD1 TRBJ2-3 TRBV6-5 CASTRTGGDTQYF
. TRBJ2-3 TRBV29-1 CSVELATGTDTQYF
. TRBJ1-1 TRBV5-6 CASSIVAANTEAFF
TRBD1 TRBJ1-2 TRBV5-1 CASSSGQGAITNYGYTF
. TRBJ1-3 TRBV4-1 CASSQDRGNTIYF
. TRBJ1-6 TRBV9 CASAEGGGVNSPLHF
. TRBJ1-3 TRBV25-1 CASRGSQGSGNTIYF
TRBD1 TRBJ2-1 TRBV6-5 CASTSRRTGRDEQFF
TRBD1 TRBJ1-4 TRBV6-1 CASSEYRQGYEKLFF
TRBD1 TRBJ1-2 TRBV6-5 CASRDNRGGSGYTF
TRBD2 TRBJ2-1 TRBV19 CASSTLPLSGGKGKEQFF
TRBD1 TRBJ1-3 TRBV7-9 CASSLRGTGLGNTIYF
TRBD1 TRBJ1-1 TRBV2 CASSLAGGRTEAFF
. TRBJ1-4 TRBV6-5 CASTTLVGEKLFF
. TRBJ1-4 TRBV15 CATSRAMTVANEKLFF
TRBD2 TRBJ2-3 TRBV11-2 CASSLVLGLAGGLTDTQYF
. TRBJ1-2 TRBV29-1 CSADRSPNYGYTF
. TRBJ1-5 TRBV23-1 CASSRQKGNQPQHF
. TRBJ1-6 TRBV5-1 CASSLGDRSYNSPLHF
TRBD1 TRBJ1-5 TRBV2 CASSGGQGRNQPQHF
TRBD2 TRBJ2-5 TRBV9 CASSVGPMTSGGPQETQYF
. TRBJ1-2 TRBV5-6 CASSDTNSYGYTF
TRBD2 TRBJ2-7 TRBV7-2 CASSPSRGLLAGNYEQYF
. TRBJ2-1 TRBV5-1 CASSFGGNEQFF
. TRBJ1-2 TRBV15 CATSPAVGDVYGYTF
TRBD1 TRBJ1-2 TRBV2 CASIGTGYGYTF
. TRBJ1-1 TRBV9 CASSVGGTNTEAFF
. TRBJ1-6 TRBV9 CASSVGGSPLHF
. TRBJ1-1 TRBV7-3 CASSWEGVAEAFF
TRBD1 TRBJ1-4 TRBV9 CASSTGQGTEKLFF
TRBD1 TRBJ1-5 TRBV3-1/TRBV3-2 CASSQGQGINQPQHF
TRBD2 TRBJ2-7 TRBV4-3 CASSQDDSGGYEQYF
TRBD1 TRBJ2-7 TRBV5-1 CASSASPGTGGDEQYF
. TRBJ2-7 TRBV20-1 CSASGWGVGGTGYEQYF
TRBD1 TRBJ1-1 TRBV6-2/TRBV6-3 CASSYSTGGLNTEAFF
. TRBJ1-1 TRBV14 CASSQDHVQGGTFF